The source of this T cell receptor beta chain is a study of long-term antiretroviral therapy in people with HIV. Study-wide points: Within the repertoire, clones expanded before ART were dominant at all time points. Someone took the blood between about 2004 and 2017, maybe while older ART regimens were in use.

This was the immunoSEQ v3.0 assay at survey level. The method was immunoSEQ multiplex PCR; TCRdb's version includes in-frame clones alone and lacks a portion of them. The sample contains tens of thousands of clones, roughly four fifths of which appear only once. A word on this clone: Its specificity is not known.

Germline CDR1 and CDR2: MGHDK and SYGVNS. The CDR3 contains 14 residues. V was cut by 2 bases and J by 7 bases, with 15 bases left in between. The sequenced sample was unsorted PBMCs, obtained 1.5 years after starting antiretroviral therapy. This receptor was obtained from a man aged 25-45 years with HIV. The gene calls are TRBV25-1 and TRBJ2-7; D may be TRBD1 (6 bases). CDR3 nucleotide sequence: TGTGCCAGCAGTGAACCCGGGACACTTCATGAGCAGTACTTC. Translated, it gives CASSEPGTLHEQYF.